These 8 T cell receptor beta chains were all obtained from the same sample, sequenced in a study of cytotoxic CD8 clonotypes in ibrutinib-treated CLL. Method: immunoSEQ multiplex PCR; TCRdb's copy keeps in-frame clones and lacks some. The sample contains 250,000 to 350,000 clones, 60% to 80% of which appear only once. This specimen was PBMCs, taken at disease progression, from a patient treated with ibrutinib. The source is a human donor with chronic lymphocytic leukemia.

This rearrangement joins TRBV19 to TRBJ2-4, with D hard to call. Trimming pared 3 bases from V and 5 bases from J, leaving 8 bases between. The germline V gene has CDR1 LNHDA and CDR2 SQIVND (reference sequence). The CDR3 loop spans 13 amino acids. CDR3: CASSIGHQNIQYF. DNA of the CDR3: TGTGCCAGTAGTATTGGGCACCAAAACATTCAGTACTTC.

This CDR3 reads CASSLRRNSGNTIYF. Written as DNA, the CDR3 is TGTGCCAGCAGCTTGAGGAGAAACTCTGGAAACACCATATATTTT. V gene TRBV5-6 combines with J gene TRBJ1-3; D is unclear. Trimming left V 1 base short and J 0 bases short, with 8 bases between. Germline CDR1 reads SGHDT; CDR2 reads YYEEEE. The CDR3 sequence is 15 residues long.

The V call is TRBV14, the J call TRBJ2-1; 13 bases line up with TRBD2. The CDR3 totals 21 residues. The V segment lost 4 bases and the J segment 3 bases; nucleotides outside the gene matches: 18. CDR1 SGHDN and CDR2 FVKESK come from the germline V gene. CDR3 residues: CASSLRKGTSGIPVVYNEQFF. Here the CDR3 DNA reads TGTGCCAGCAGCCTAAGGAAGGGGACTAGCGGGATCCCAGTCGTCTACAATGAGCAGTTCTTC.

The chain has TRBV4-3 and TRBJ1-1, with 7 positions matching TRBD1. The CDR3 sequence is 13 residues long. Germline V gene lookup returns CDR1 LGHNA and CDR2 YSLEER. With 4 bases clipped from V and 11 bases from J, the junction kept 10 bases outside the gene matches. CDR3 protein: CASSPGTAPGAFF. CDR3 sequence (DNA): TGCGCCAGCAGCCCCGGGACAGCCCCTGGGGCTTTCTTT.

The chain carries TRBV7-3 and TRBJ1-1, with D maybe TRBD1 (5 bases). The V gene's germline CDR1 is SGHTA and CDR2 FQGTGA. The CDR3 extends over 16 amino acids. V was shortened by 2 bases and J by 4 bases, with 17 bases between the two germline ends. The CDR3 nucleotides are TGTGCCAGCAGCTTAGAGGGGATGGGGTTAGGCACTGAAGCTTTCTTT. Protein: CASSLEGMGLGTEAFF.

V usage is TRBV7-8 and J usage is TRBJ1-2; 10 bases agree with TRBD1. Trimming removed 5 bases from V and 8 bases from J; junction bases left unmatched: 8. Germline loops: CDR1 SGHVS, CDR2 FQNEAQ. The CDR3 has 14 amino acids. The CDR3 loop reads CASSRPDRGIGYTF. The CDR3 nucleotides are TGTGCCAGCAGCCGACCGGACAGGGGGATCGGCTACACCTTC.

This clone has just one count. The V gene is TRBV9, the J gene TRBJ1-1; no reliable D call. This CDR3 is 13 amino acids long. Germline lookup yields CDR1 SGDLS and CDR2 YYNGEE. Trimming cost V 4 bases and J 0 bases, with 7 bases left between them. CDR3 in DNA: TGTGCCAGCAGCAGGGTCATGAACACTGAAGCTTTCTTT. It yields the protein CASSRVMNTEAFF.

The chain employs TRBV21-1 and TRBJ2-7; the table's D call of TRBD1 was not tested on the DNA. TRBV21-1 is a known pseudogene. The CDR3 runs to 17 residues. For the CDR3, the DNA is TGTGCCAGCAGCAAAAGAGCCCAGGACAGGGCGCGATACGAGCAGTACTTC. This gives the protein CASSKRAQDRARYEQYF.